A selection of T cell receptor beta chains follows, all from one sample in a study of CD8+CD57+ T cells in acquired aplastic anemia. TCRdb called the reads again in MiXCR, with one record for every CDR3 protein. The sample carries around 150,000 distinct CDR3 sequences, less than 60% recorded once. Sequencing used sorted CD4+, CD8+, or CD8+CD57+ T cells (not recorded which) from PBMCs. The source is a human donor with aplastic anemia. Each CDR3 is given with its conserved first and last residue. The D gene is left open where the match is weak. Only part of the rows carry a size: once, few, many, or a class if the clone is expanded.

CDR3aa: CASSRMTGAETQYF
CDR3nt: TGTGCCAGCAGCCGCATGACGGGGGCCGAGACCCAGTACTTC
v_gene: TRBV9
d_gene: -
abundance: many
j_gene: TRBJ2-5

CDR3aa: CSALIQGQPETQYF
CDR3nt: TGCAGTGCGTTAATACAAGGGCAGCCGGAGACCCAGTACTTC
v_gene: TRBV20-1
d_gene: -
abundance: -
j_gene: TRBJ2-5

CDR3aa: CASSFELAGGDTQYF
CDR3nt: TGTGCCAGCAGTTTCGAACTAGCGGGAGGAGATACGCAGTATTTT
v_gene: TRBV12-3/TRBV12-4
d_gene: TRBD2
abundance: many
j_gene: TRBJ2-3

CDR3aa: CASSQGAVNYGYTF
CDR3nt: TGTGCCAGCAGTCAGGGTGCTGTTAACTATGGCTACACCTTC
v_gene: TRBV2
d_gene: -
abundance: many
j_gene: TRBJ1-2

CDR3aa: CASTSGSGETQYF
CDR3nt: TGTGCCAGCACTTCTGGGTCAGGGGAGACCCAGTACTTC
v_gene: TRBV6-5
d_gene: -
abundance: -
j_gene: TRBJ2-5

CDR3aa: CASRTDGNNSPLHF
CDR3nt: TGTGCCAGCAGGACCGACGGAAATAATTCACCCCTCCACTTT
v_gene: TRBV7-9
d_gene: -
abundance: -
j_gene: TRBJ1-6

CDR3aa: CASSEGPSYEQYF
CDR3nt: TGTGCCAGCAGTGAAGGACCCTCCTACGAGCAGTACTTC
v_gene: TRBV25-1
d_gene: -
abundance: -
j_gene: TRBJ2-7

CDR3aa: CASSVGRLAGGPYEQYF
CDR3nt: TGTGCCAGCAGCGTAGGCCGACTAGCGGGAGGCCCCTACGAGCAGTACTTC
v_gene: TRBV9
d_gene: TRBD2
abundance: -
j_gene: TRBJ2-7

CDR3aa: CASSIAQNEQFF
CDR3nt: TGTGCCAGTAGTATAGCGCAGAATGAGCAGTTCTTC
v_gene: TRBV19
d_gene: -
abundance: -
j_gene: TRBJ2-1

CDR3aa: CSAFVRTGWEKLFF
CDR3nt: TGCAGTGCTTTTGTCCGGACAGGGTGGGAAAAACTGTTTTTT
v_gene: TRBV20-1
d_gene: TRBD1
abundance: many
j_gene: TRBJ1-4

CDR3aa: CAWTTVGKRFF
CDR3nt: TGTGCCTGGACAACGGTGGGAAAACGGTTTTTT
v_gene: TRBV30
d_gene: -
abundance: -
j_gene: TRBJ1-4

CDR3aa: CASRPMESSYNEQFF
CDR3nt: TGTGCCAGCAGGCCGATGGAGAGCTCCTACAATGAGCAGTTCTTC
v_gene: TRBV12-3/TRBV12-4
d_gene: -
abundance: few
j_gene: TRBJ2-1

CDR3aa: CASSIDGAYEQYF
CDR3nt: TGTGCCAGTAGTATAGATGGGGCGTACGAGCAGTACTTC
v_gene: TRBV19
d_gene: -
abundance: many
j_gene: TRBJ2-7

CDR3aa: CASSIGTEAYEQYF
CDR3nt: TGTGCCAGCAGCATTGGGACAGAGGCCTACGAGCAGTACTTC
v_gene: TRBV9
d_gene: TRBD1
abundance: many
j_gene: TRBJ2-7

CDR3aa: CSVETDRGPGAQYF
CDR3nt: TGCAGCGTTGAAACGGACAGGGGACCAGGGGCCCAGTACTTC
v_gene: TRBV29-1
d_gene: TRBD1
abundance: many
j_gene: TRBJ2-5

CDR3aa: CASNIPGLTEAFF
CDR3nt: TGTGCCAGCAACATACCGGGCCTCACTGAAGCTTTCTTT
v_gene: TRBV9
d_gene: -
abundance: many
j_gene: TRBJ1-1

CDR3aa: CAITGGGGIAEAFF
CDR3nt: TGTGCCATCACCGGGGGTGGGGGAATCGCTGAAGCTTTCTTT
v_gene: TRBV10-3
d_gene: -
abundance: many
j_gene: TRBJ1-1

CDR3aa: CASSFGSGNTIYF
CDR3nt: TGTGCCAGCAGCTTTGGCTCTGGAAACACCATATATTTT
v_gene: TRBV7-9
d_gene: -
abundance: -
j_gene: TRBJ1-3

CDR3aa: CASRGKGQGTYEQYF
CDR3nt: TGTGCCAGCAGAGGTAAGGGACAGGGGACATACGAGCAGTACTTC
v_gene: TRBV28
d_gene: TRBD1
abundance: few
j_gene: TRBJ2-7

CDR3aa: CASSQWDSGPDTQYF
CDR3nt: TGTGCCAGCAGCCAGTGGGACTCAGGTCCAGATACGCAGTATTTT
v_gene: TRBV3-1
d_gene: -
abundance: many
j_gene: TRBJ2-3

CDR3aa: CASSKLAGGPHEQYF
CDR3nt: TGTGCCAGCAGCAAACTAGCGGGAGGGCCACACGAGCAGTACTTC
v_gene: TRBV11-3
d_gene: TRBD2
abundance: -
j_gene: TRBJ2-7

CDR3aa: CAISGVKRGGYTF
CDR3nt: TGTGCCATCAGTGGTGTCAAGCGGGGCGGCTACACCTTC
v_gene: TRBV10-3
d_gene: -
abundance: -
j_gene: TRBJ1-2

CDR3aa: CASSRSDPTDTQYF
CDR3nt: TGCGCCAGCAGCCGGTCGGACCCCACAGATACGCAGTATTTT
v_gene: TRBV4-1
d_gene: -
abundance: few
j_gene: TRBJ2-3

CDR3aa: CASSFGGGENEQYF
CDR3nt: TGCGCCAGCAGCTTCGGAGGGGGCGAGAACGAGCAGTACTTC
v_gene: TRBV5-1
d_gene: -
abundance: -
j_gene: TRBJ2-7

CDR3aa: CATSSGTGKVQVF
CDR3nt: TGCGCCACCAGCTCCGGGACAGGGAAGGTGCAGGTCTTC
v_gene: TRBV5-5
d_gene: TRBD1
abundance: -
j_gene: TRBJ2-1

CDR3aa: CATSRVGGGRGQETQYF
CDR3nt: TGTGCCACCAGCAGAGTCGGGGGTGGCAGGGGCCAAGAGACCCAGTACTTC
v_gene: TRBV15
d_gene: -
abundance: many
j_gene: TRBJ2-5

CDR3aa: CSVEWATLRGNTEAFF
CDR3nt: TGCAGCGTTGAATGGGCGACACTCAGGGGGAACACTGAAGCTTTCTTT
v_gene: TRBV29-1
d_gene: -
abundance: -
j_gene: TRBJ1-1

CDR3aa: CATSSVRRETDTQYF
CDR3nt: TGTGCCACCAGTAGTGTTCGGAGGGAGACAGATACGCAGTATTTT
v_gene: TRBV15
d_gene: -
abundance: -
j_gene: TRBJ2-3

CDR3aa: CSARESAVLGAFF
CDR3nt: TGCAGTGCTAGAGAGTCAGCGGTGCTCGGAGCTTTCTTT
v_gene: TRBV20-1
d_gene: -
abundance: many
j_gene: TRBJ1-1

CDR3aa: CSVETNRGTGEQYF
CDR3nt: TGCAGCGTTGAGACAAACAGGGGAACGGGCGAGCAGTACTTC
v_gene: TRBV29-1
d_gene: TRBD1
abundance: many
j_gene: TRBJ2-7

CDR3aa: CASTPHSSDTEAFF
CDR3nt: TGTGCCAGCACCCCGCACAGTTCAGACACTGAAGCTTTCTTT
v_gene: TRBV9
d_gene: -
abundance: -
j_gene: TRBJ1-1

CDR3aa: CASSLGATGTGGADTQYF
CDR3nt: TGCGCCAGCAGCTTGGGGGCTACCGGGACAGGGGGCGCAGATACGCAGTATTTT
v_gene: TRBV5-1
d_gene: TRBD1
abundance: -
j_gene: TRBJ2-3

CDR3aa: CASSLGVHTEAFF
CDR3nt: TGTGCCAGCAGCTTAGGGGTTCACACTGAAGCTTTCTTT
v_gene: TRBV7-2
d_gene: -
abundance: few
j_gene: TRBJ1-1

CDR3aa: CSARGGTVFGQTQYF
CDR3nt: TGCAGTGCTAGAGGGGGGACGGTGTTTGGCCAGACCCAGTACTTC
v_gene: TRBV20-1
d_gene: -
abundance: many
j_gene: TRBJ2-5

CDR3aa: CASRSVGRQFF
CDR3nt: TGTGCCAGCAGATCTGTAGGCCGGCAGTTCTTC
v_gene: TRBV7-6
d_gene: -
abundance: -
j_gene: TRBJ2-1

CDR3aa: CASSSSKRNTEAFF
CDR3nt: TGTGCCAGCAGCTCTAGTAAAAGAAACACTGAAGCTTTCTTT
v_gene: TRBV5-5
d_gene: -
abundance: -
j_gene: TRBJ1-1

CDR3aa: CASSQDTDGNEKLFF
CDR3nt: TGTGCCAGCAGTCAAGACACGGACGGGAATGAAAAACTGTTTTTT
v_gene: TRBV6-1
d_gene: -
abundance: -
j_gene: TRBJ1-4

CDR3aa: CASSLLAASETQYF
CDR3nt: TGTGCCAGCAGCTTGCTAGCGGCGTCGGAGACCCAGTACTTC
v_gene: TRBV5-5
d_gene: TRBD2
abundance: many
j_gene: TRBJ2-5

CDR3aa: CASSLLENTEAFF
CDR3nt: TGTGCCAGCAGCTTATTAGAGAACACTGAAGCTTTCTTT
v_gene: TRBV7-9
d_gene: -
abundance: -
j_gene: TRBJ1-1

CDR3aa: CASSSDRQAFF
CDR3nt: TGTGCCAGCAGCTCCGACAGGCAAGCTTTCTTT
v_gene: TRBV12-3/TRBV12-4
d_gene: -
abundance: many
j_gene: TRBJ1-1

CDR3aa: CASSLTGREGYTF
CDR3nt: TGTGCCAGCAGCTTAACTGGGAGGGAAGGCTACACCTTC
v_gene: TRBV7-3
d_gene: -
abundance: -
j_gene: TRBJ1-2

CDR3aa: CASSLAPGKLGTQYF
CDR3nt: TGTGCCAGCAGTTTAGCACCAGGGAAACTTGGGACCCAGTACTTC
v_gene: TRBV12-3/TRBV12-4
d_gene: -
abundance: once
j_gene: TRBJ2-5

CDR3aa: CATSRGTENTEAFF
CDR3nt: TGTGCCACCAGCAGGGGGACAGAGAACACTGAAGCTTTCTTT
v_gene: TRBV15
d_gene: TRBD1
abundance: few
j_gene: TRBJ1-1

CDR3aa: CASSPRVSRETQYF
CDR3nt: TGTGCCAGCAGCCCACGGGTGTCGAGGGAGACCCAGTACTTC
v_gene: TRBV7-8
d_gene: -
abundance: -
j_gene: TRBJ2-5

CDR3aa: CGSSPGGVTVAEQFF
CDR3nt: TGTGGCAGCAGCCCCGGGGGGGTGACAGTTGCCGAGCAGTTCTTC
v_gene: TRBV9
d_gene: TRBD2
abundance: -
j_gene: TRBJ2-1

CDR3aa: CASSPGTSGGLQETQYF
CDR3nt: TGTGCCAGCAGCCCCGGGACTAGCGGGGGACTTCAAGAGACCCAGTACTTC
v_gene: TRBV5-6
d_gene: TRBD2
abundance: few
j_gene: TRBJ2-5

CDR3aa: CATEASTTDTQYF
CDR3nt: TGTGCCACCGAAGCATCTACCACAGATACGCAGTATTTT
v_gene: TRBV24-1
d_gene: -
abundance: many
j_gene: TRBJ2-3

CDR3aa: CASSFGQGTTYEQYF
CDR3nt: TGTGCCAGCAGCTTTGGACAGGGAACGACCTACGAGCAGTACTTC
v_gene: TRBV5-8
d_gene: TRBD1
abundance: many
j_gene: TRBJ2-7

CDR3aa: CASSVLLDGTDTQYF
CDR3nt: TGTGCCAGCAGCGTACTCCTGGACGGAACAGATACGCAGTATTTT
v_gene: TRBV9
d_gene: -
abundance: -
j_gene: TRBJ2-3

CDR3aa: CASSPRGANYGYTF
CDR3nt: TGTGCCAGCAGTCCTAGGGGAGCTAACTATGGCTACACCTTC
v_gene: TRBV7-6
d_gene: -
abundance: -
j_gene: TRBJ1-2

CDR3aa: CASRNLVYEQYF
CDR3nt: TGTGCCAGCAGAAACTTAGTCTACGAGCAGTACTTC
v_gene: TRBV6-5
d_gene: -
abundance: many
j_gene: TRBJ2-7

CDR3aa: CASRGSGSRGDTQYF
CDR3nt: TGTGCCAGCAGGGGTAGCGGGAGCAGGGGAGATACGCAGTATTTT
v_gene: TRBV27
d_gene: TRBD2
abundance: -
j_gene: TRBJ2-3

CDR3aa: CASSEVAGGREQYF
CDR3nt: TGCGCCAGCAGTGAGGTAGCGGGGGGCCGCGAGCAGTACTTC
v_gene: TRBV10-2
d_gene: TRBD2
abundance: -
j_gene: TRBJ2-7

CDR3aa: CASSSGVPLDGYTF
CDR3nt: TGTGCCAGCAGCTCAGGGGTCCCTTTAGATGGCTACACCTTC
v_gene: TRBV5-6
d_gene: -
abundance: -
j_gene: TRBJ1-2